The T cell receptor beta chain under discussion was sequenced for a study of cytomegalovirus exposure and HLA in healthy donors. Overall study context: In a previous analysis, some 110 million unique TCR beta sequences were found from 150 million to 200 million T cells. Study-wide results and caveats: The likely origin of a cluster of highly shared sequence variants was a sequencing artifact. Fewer N-insertions than the approximately 700-donor mean were reportedly shown by an Asian-associated ancestry cluster in a later analysis. Later, TCR association rates were found to vary by HLA locus, highest for DRB1 and lowest for HLA-C.

The PCR had 60 Vbeta and 13 Jbeta primers. Assay: immunoSEQ multiplex PCR; the TCRdb copy retains only in-frame clones and omits some. The table lists roughly 100,000 clones, 60% to 70% of them singletons. Comment on this clone: Its antigen is as yet unknown.

The clonotype was recovered from a woman in her forties or fifties in good health and CMV-seronegative. Sequenced input: PBMCs.

The CDR3 nucleotides are TGTGCCAGCAGTGGGGTGGGGGGCTCTGGAAACACCATATATTTT. Protein product: CASSGVGGSGNTIYF. The V call is TRBV25-1, the J call TRBJ1-3, with D perhaps TRBD1 (5 bases). Germline V CDR1 and CDR2: MGHDK, SYGVNS. Trimming removed 4 bases at V and 0 bases at J, with 10 bases between. The CDR3 runs 15 residues.